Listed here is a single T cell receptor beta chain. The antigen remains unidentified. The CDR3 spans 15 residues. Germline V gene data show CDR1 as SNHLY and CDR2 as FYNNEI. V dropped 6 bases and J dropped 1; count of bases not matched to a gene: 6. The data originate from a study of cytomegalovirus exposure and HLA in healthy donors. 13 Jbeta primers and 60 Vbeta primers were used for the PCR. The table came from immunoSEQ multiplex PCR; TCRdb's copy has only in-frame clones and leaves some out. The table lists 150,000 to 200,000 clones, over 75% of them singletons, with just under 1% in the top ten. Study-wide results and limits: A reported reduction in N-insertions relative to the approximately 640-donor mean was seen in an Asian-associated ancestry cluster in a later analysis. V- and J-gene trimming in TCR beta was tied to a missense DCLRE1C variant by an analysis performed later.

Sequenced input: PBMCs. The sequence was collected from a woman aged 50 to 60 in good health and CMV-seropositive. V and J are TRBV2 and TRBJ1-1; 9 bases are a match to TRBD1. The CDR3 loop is CASRQEQGANTEAFF. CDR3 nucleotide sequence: TGTGCCAGCAGACAAGAACAGGGGGCGAACACTGAAGCTTTCTTT.